The 7 T cell receptor beta chains given below trace back to one sample, sequenced in a study of blood T cell repertoires in COVID-19. Sequencing used immunoSEQ multiplex PCR; TCRdb keeps in-frame clones, though not all of them. The sample yields 70,000 to 85,000 clones, over 75% seen once. Sequenced: peripheral blood. Receptor source: an elderly man with acute or convalescent COVID-19.

This chain's CDR3 is CASSILGQGAKGGYTF. For the CDR3, the DNA is TGTGCCAGCAGCATCCTCGGACAGGGGGCGAAGGGTGGCTACACCTTC. The rearrangement joins TRBV7-9 to TRBJ1-2; 11 bases fit TRBD1. The CDR3 loop spans 16 amino acids. Trimming at V came to 5 bases and at J to 7 bases, leaving 12 bases not matched to a gene. Germline CDR1 reads SEHNR; CDR2 reads FQNEAQ (reference sequence).

Turning to this clone: At the DNA level, this CDR3 is encoded by other sequences in the same sample as well. The chain combines TRBV10-2 with TRBJ2-7, with D perhaps TRBD1 (5 bases). Germline V gives CDR1 WSHSY, CDR2 SAAADI. The CDR3 runs 13 residues. Between the trimmed V and J ends, which lost 3 bases and 4 bases, there was a span of 10 bases. The CDR3 DNA reads TGCGCCAGCAGTGACACAGGCTTTTACGAGCAGTACTTC. It yields the protein CASSDTGFYEQYF.

The chain employs TRBV5-3 and TRBJ2-5; D is perhaps TRBD1 (7 bases). TRBV5-3 is reported as an ORF; its role is uncertain. V lost 10 bases to trimming and J lost 3 bases, with 22 bases between them. There are 15 residues in the CDR3. CDR3 region: CAYSEAGQKKETQYF. The CDR3 nucleotides are TGTGCCTACAGCGAGGCGGGACAGAAAAAAGAGACCCAGTACTTC.

The genes are TRBV24-1 and TRBJ1-4; 9 bases fit TRBD1. V was clipped by 4 bases and J by 3 bases; unmatched bases: 2. The CDR3 loop spans 15 amino acids. Germline CDR1 is KGHDR and CDR2 is SFDVKD. The CDR3 sequence is CATSDGQGSNEKLFF. The CDR3, as DNA: TGTGCCACCAGTGACGGACAGGGGTCTAATGAAAAACTGTTTTTT.

This chain connects TRBV3-1 (or the pseudogene TRBV3-2) to TRBJ1-5; the D gene is possibly TRBD1 (5 bases). The germline gives CDR1 LGHDT, CDR2 YNNKEL (reference sequence). The CDR3 loop spans 14 amino acids. V lost 1 base and J 7 bases, leaving 11 bases between the germline ends. The CDR3 sequence: CASSQGGGDQPQHF. CDR3 nucleotide sequence: TGTGCCAGCAGCCAAGGTGGGGGGGACCAGCCCCAGCATTTT.

V gene TRBV2 combines with J gene TRBJ2-5; tentative D call: TRBD2 (5 bases). The germline V gene encodes CDR1 SNHLY and CDR2 FYNNEI. V dropped 10 bases and J dropped 3 bases, with 15 bases sitting between them. This CDR3 is built from 13 residues. CDR3 sequence: CATSVRGEETQYF. CDR3 DNA sequence: TGTGCCACCTCCGTCCGGGGTGAAGAGACCCAGTACTTC.

This chain links TRBV29-1 with TRBJ1-5; 9 nucleotides line up with TRBD1. CDR3 length: 13 amino acids. V lost 6 bases and J lost 6; bases outside the gene matches: 6. Germline lookup yields CDR1 SQVTM and CDR2 ANQGSEA. The CDR3 nucleotides read TGCAGCGTGGCCCAGGACAGGGGTCAGCCCCAGCATTTT. Translation gives CSVAQDRGQPQHF. Looking up the rest from reference TRBV29-1 and TRBJ1-5 gives the full variable domain: SAVISQKPSRDICQRGTSLTIQCQVDSQVTMMFWYRQQPGQSLTLIATANQGSEATYESGFVIDKFPISRPNLTFSTLTVSNMSPEDSSIYLCSVAQDRGQPQHFGDGTRLSIL.